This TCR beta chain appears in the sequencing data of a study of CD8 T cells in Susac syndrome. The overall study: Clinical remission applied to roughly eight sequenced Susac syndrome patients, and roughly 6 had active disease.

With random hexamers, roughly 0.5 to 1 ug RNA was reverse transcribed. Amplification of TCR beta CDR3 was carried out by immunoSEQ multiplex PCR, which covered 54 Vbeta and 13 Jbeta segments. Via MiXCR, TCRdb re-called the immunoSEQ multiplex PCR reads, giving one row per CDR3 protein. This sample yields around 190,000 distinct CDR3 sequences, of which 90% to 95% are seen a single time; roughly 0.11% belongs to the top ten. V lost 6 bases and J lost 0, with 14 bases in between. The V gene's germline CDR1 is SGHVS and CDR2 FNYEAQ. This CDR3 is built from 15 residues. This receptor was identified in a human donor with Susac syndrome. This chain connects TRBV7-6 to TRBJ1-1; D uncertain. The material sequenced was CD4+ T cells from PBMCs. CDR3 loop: CASRRDLNMNTEAFF. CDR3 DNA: TGTGCCAGCAGAAGGGATTTAAACATGAACACTGAAGCTTTCTTT.